This T cell receptor beta chain was profiled in a study of blood T cell repertoires in COVID-19. V lost 6 bases, J lost 10 bases, and 21 bases lay in between. The CDR3 has 14 amino acids. Germline lookup yields CDR1 LGHNT and CDR2 FRNRAP. Some clones are missing from TCRdb's copy, which holds only in-frame ones; the method was immunoSEQ multiplex PCR. The top ten clones hold 0.75% to 0.9% of a sample with almost 200,000 clones, less than 90% of them seen once. This receptor was identified in a woman in her 70s with acute or convalescent COVID-19. The rearrangement joins TRBV12-5 to TRBJ1-2; a weak D match, TRBD1 (6 bases). Sample: peripheral blood. The CDR3 is CASGAQGLTPLYTF. DNA for the CDR3: TGTGCTAGTGGCGCACAGGGCCTTACGCCCCTCTACACCTTC.